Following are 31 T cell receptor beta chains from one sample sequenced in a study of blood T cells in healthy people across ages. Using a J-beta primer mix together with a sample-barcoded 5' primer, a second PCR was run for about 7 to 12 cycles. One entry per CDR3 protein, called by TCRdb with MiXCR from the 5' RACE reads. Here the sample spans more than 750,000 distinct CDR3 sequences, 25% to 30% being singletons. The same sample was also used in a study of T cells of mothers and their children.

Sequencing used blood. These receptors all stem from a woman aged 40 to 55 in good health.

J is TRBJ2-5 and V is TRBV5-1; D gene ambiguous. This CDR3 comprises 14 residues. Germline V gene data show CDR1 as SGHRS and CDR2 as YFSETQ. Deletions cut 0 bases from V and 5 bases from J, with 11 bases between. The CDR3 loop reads CASSLEQPSETQYF. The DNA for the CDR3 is TGCGCCAGCAGCTTGGAACAACCCTCGGAGACCCAGTACTTC.

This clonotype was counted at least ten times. As DNA, the CDR3 is TGCAGTACTCATGGTGCTAGTGACTACAATGAGCAGTTCTTC. Residues: CSTHGASDYNEQFF. The V gene is TRBV20-1, the J gene TRBJ2-1; D gene unclear. V was pared by 8 bases and J by 3 bases, with 17 bases between. The CDR3 sequence is 14 residues long. The germline gives CDR1 DFQATT, CDR2 SNEGSKA (reference sequence).

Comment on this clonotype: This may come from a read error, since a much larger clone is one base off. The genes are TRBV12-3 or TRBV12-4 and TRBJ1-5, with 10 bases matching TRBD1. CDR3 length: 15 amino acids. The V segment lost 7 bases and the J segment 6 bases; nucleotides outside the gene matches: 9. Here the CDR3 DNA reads TGTGCCAGCACCCGGGACAGGGGTGGCAGTCAGCCCCAGCATTTT. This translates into CASTRDRGGSQPQHF.

CDR3 residues: CAWSSGITNEKLFF. CDR3 nucleotide sequence: TGTGCCTGGAGTTCAGGGATAACTAATGAAAAACTGTTTTTT. The rearrangement uses TRBV30 and TRBJ1-4; maybe TRBD1 (5 bases). The CDR3 has 14 residues. Trimming shortened V by 2 bases and J by 1 base, and 8 bases separated the two germline ends. Germline CDR1 and CDR2: GTSNPN and SVGIG (reference sequence).

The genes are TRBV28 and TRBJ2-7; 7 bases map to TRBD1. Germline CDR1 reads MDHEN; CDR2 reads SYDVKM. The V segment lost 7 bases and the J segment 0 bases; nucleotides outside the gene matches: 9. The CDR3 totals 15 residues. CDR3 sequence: CASTSDRTSSYEQYF. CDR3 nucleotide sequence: TGTGCCAGCACCTCGGACAGGACGAGCTCCTACGAGCAGTACTTC.

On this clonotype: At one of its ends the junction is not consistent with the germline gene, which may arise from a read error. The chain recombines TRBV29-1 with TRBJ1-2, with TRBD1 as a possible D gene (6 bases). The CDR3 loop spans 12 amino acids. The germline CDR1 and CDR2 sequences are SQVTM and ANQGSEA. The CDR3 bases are TGCAGCGGTGAAACAGGGAACTATGGCTACACCTTC. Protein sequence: CSGETGNYGYTF.

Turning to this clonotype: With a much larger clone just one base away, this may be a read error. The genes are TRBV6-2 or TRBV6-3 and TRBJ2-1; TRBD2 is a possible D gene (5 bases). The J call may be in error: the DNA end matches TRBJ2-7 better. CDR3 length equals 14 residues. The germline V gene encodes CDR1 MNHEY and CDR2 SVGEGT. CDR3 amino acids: CASSYSSGIYEQYF. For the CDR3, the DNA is TGTGCCAGCAGTTACTCATCCGGGATCTACGAGCAGTACTTC.

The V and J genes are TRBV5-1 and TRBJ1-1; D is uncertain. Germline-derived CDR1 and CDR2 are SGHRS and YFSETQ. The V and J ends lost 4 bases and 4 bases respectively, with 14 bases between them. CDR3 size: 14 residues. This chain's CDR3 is CASSPDLSGTEAFF. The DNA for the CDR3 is TGCGCCAGCAGCCCGGACCTTTCGGGCACTGAAGCTTTCTTT.

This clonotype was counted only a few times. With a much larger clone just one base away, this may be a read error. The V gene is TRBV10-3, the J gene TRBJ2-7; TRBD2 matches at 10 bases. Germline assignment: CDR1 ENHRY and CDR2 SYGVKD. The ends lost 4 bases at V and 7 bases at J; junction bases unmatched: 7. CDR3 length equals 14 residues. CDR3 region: CAISASGGVNEQYF. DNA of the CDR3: TGTGCCATCAGTGCTAGCGGGGGTGTCAATGAGCAGTACTTC.

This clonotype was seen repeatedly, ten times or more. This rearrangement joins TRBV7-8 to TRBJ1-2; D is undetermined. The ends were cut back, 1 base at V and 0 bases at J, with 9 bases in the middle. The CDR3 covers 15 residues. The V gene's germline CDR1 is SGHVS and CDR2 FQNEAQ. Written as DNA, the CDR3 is TGTGCCAGCAGCTTAGGAGGGCTTTCTAACTATGGCTACACCTTC. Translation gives CASSLGGLSNYGYTF.

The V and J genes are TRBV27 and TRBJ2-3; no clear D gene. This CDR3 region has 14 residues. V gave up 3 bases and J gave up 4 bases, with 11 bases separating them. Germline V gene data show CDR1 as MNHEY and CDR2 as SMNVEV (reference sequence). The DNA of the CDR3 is TGTGCCAGCAGTTTCTTGCCCAAGGCAGATACGCAGTATTTT. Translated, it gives CASSFLPKADTQYF.

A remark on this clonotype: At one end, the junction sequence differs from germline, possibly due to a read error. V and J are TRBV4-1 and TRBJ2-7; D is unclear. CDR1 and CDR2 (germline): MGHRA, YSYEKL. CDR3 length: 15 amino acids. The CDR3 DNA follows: TGCGCTAGCAGCCATTCGCCGGCACAGAACTACGAGCAGTACTTC. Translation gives CASSHSPAQNYEQYF.

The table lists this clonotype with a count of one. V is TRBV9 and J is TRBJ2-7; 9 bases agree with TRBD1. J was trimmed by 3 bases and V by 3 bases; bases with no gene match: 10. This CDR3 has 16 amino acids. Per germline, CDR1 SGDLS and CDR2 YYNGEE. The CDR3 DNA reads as TGTGCCAGCAGCGCAAAAGGACAGGGGAATCACTACGAGCAGTACTTC. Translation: CASSAKGQGNHYEQYF.

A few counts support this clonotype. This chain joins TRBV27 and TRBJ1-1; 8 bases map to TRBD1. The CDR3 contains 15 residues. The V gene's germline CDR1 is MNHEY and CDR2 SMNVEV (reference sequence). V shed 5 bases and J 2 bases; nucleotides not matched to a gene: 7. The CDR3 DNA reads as TGTGCCAGCAGTATTTGGACAGGGTCTAACACTGAAGCTTTCTTT. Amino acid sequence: CASSIWTGSNTEAFF.

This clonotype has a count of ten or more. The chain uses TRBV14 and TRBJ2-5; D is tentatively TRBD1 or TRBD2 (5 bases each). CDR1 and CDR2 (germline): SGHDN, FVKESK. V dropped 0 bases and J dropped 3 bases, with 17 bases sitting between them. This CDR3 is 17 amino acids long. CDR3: CASSQDPGRRGEETQYF. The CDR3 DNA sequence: TGTGCCAGCAGCCAAGATCCGGGGCGGAGAGGGGAAGAGACCCAGTACTTC. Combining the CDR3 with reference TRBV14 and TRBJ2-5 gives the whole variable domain EAGVTQFPSHSVIEKGQTVTLRCDPISGHDNLYWYRRVMGKEIKFLLHFVKESKQDESGMPNNRFLAERTGGTYSTLKVQPAELEDSGVYFCASSQDPGRRGEETQYFGPGTRLLVL.

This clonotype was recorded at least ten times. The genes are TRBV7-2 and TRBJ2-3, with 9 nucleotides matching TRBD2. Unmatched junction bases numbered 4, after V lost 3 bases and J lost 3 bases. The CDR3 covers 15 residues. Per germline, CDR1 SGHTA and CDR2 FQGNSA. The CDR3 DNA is TGTGCCAGCAGCTTCGGCGGGGGGGATACAGATACGCAGTATTTT. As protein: CASSFGGGDTDTQYF.

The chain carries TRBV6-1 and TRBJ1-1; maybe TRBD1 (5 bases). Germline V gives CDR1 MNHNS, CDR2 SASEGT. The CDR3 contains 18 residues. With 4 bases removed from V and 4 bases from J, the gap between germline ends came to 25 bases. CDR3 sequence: CASSVLGVDPLGGTEAFF. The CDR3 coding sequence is TGTGCCAGCAGTGTTCTAGGGGTGGATCCCCTTGGGGGCACTGAAGCTTTCTTT.

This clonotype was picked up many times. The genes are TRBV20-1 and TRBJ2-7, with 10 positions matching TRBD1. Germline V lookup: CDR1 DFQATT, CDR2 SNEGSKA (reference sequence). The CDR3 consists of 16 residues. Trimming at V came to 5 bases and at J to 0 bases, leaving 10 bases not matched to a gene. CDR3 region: CSAGAGTGDFSYEQYF. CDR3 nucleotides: TGCAGTGCTGGGGCCGGGACAGGGGATTTCTCCTACGAGCAGTACTTC.

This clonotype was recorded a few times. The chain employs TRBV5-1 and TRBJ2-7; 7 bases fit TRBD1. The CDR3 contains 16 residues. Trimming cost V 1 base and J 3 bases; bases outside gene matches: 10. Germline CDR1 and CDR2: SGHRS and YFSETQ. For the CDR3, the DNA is TGCGCCAGCAGCTTGATGGTGGGGACAGTGTACTACGAGCAGTACTTC. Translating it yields CASSLMVGTVYYEQYF.

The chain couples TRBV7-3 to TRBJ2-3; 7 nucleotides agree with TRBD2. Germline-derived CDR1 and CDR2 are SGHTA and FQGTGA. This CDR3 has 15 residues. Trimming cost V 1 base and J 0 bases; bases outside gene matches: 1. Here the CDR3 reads CASSLISGSTDTQYF. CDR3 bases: TGTGCCAGCAGCTTAATTAGCGGGAGCACAGATACGCAGTATTTT.

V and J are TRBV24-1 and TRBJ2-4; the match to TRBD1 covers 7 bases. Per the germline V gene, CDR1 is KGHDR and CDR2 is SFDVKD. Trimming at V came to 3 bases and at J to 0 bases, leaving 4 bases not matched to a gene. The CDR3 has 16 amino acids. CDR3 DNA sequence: TGTGCCACCAGTGATCCGGGACAGCTAGCCAAAAACATTCAGTACTTC. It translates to CATSDPGQLAKNIQYF.

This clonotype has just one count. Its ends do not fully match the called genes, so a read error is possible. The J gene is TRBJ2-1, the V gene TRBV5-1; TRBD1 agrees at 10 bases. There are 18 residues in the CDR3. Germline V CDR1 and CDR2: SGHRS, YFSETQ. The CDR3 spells CAGSLSLTPGTGASEQFF. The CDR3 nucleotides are TGCGCCGGCAGCTTATCCCTTACTCCCGGGACAGGGGCTAGTGAGCAGTTCTTC. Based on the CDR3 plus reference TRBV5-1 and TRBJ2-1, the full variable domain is KAGVTQTPRYLIKTRGQQVTLSCSPISGHRSVSWYQQTPGQGLQFLFEYFSETQRNKGNFPGRFSGRQFSNSRSEMNVSTLELGDSALYLCAGSLSLTPGTGASEQFFGPGTRLTVL.

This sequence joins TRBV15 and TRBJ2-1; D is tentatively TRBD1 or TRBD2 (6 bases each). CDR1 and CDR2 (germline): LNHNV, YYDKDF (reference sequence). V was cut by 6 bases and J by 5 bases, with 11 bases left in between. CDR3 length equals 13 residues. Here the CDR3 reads CATRTGADNEQFF. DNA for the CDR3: TGTGCCACCAGGACGGGGGCTGACAATGAGCAGTTCTTC.

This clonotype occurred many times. CDR3 protein: CSARRGAGGRQETQYF. As DNA, the CDR3 is TGCAGTGCTAGAAGAGGGGCAGGGGGCAGGCAAGAGACCCAGTACTTC. This rearrangement joins TRBV20-1 to TRBJ2-5; 8 bases map to TRBD1. There are 16 residues in the CDR3. V dropped 2 bases and J dropped 2; count of bases not matched to a gene: 10. In germline, CDR1 is DFQATT, CDR2 SNEGSKA (reference sequence).

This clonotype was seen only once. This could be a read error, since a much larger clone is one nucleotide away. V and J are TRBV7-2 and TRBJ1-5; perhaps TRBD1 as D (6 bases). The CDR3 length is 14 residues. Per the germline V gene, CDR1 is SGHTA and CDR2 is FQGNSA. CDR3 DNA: TGTGCCAGCAGAGGAACAGGGAGCAGTCAGCCCCAGCATTTT. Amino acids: CASRGTGSSQPQHF.

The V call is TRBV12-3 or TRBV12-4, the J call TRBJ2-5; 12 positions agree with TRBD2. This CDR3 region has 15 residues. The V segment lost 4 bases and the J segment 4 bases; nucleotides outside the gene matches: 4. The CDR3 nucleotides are TGTGCCAGCAGTTCCCGACTAGCGGGGGTAGAGACCCAGTACTTC. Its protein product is CASSSRLAGVETQYF.

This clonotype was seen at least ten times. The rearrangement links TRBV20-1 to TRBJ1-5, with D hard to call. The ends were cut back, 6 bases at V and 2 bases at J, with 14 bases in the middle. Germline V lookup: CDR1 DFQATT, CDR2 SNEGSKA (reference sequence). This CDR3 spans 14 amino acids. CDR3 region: CSAAKPFGNQPQHF. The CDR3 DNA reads TGCAGTGCCGCTAAACCCTTCGGCAATCAGCCCCAGCATTTT.

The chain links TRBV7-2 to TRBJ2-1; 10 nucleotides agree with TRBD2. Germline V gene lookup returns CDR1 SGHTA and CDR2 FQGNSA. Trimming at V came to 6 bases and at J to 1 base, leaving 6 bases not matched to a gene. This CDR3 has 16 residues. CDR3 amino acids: CASSHSGGPSYNEQFF. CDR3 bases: TGTGCCAGCAGTCATAGCGGGGGGCCATCCTACAATGAGCAGTTCTTC.

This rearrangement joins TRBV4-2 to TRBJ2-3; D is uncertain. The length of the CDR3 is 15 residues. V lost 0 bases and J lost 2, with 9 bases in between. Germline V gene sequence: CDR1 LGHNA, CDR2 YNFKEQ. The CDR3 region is CASSQDGQNTDTQYF. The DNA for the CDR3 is TGTGCCAGCAGCCAAGATGGCCAGAACACAGATACGCAGTATTTT.

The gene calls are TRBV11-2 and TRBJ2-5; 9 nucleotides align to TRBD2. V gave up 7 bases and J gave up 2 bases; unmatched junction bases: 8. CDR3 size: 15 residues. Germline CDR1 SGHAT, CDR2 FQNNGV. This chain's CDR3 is CASTTRRGGQETQYF. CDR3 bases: TGTGCCAGCACCACAAGGCGGGGGGGGCAAGAGACCCAGTACTTC. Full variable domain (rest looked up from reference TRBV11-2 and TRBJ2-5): EAGVAQSPRYKIIEKRQSVAFWCNPISGHATLYWYQQILGQGPKLLIQFQNNGVVDDSQLPKDRFSAERLKGVDSTLKIQPAKLEDSAVYLCASTTRRGGQETQYFGPGTRLLVL.

The CDR3 sequence: CASSSTGTGDYEAFF. As DNA, the CDR3 is TGTGCCAGCAGTTCGACCGGGACAGGAGATTATGAAGCTTTCTTT. The chain links TRBV28 to TRBJ1-1; 8 bases map to TRBD1. The length of the CDR3 is 15 residues. CDR1 is MDHEN, CDR2 SYDVKM, per germline. The J segment lost 7 bases and the V segment lost 4 bases, leaving 11 bases of the junction unmatched.